This TCR beta chain originates from a study of cytotoxic CD8 clonotypes in ibrutinib-treated CLL. The protocol was immunoSEQ multiplex PCR, while the TCRdb copy is restricted to in-frame clones and leaves out a portion. The repertoire has fewer than 80,000 clones, around 52% of them found once; the top ten carry roughly 15%. V was clipped by 4 bases and J by 1 base, with 11 bases between them. Per the germline V gene, CDR1 is LNHDA and CDR2 is SQIVND (reference sequence). This CDR3 contains 14 residues. The sample was PBMCs, taken after 12 months of ibrutinib treatment. This receptor was identified in a human donor with chronic lymphocytic leukemia. V usage is TRBV19 and J usage is TRBJ2-7, with D possibly being TRBD1 (5 bases). CDR3 sequence (DNA): TGTGCCAGTAGTAAGACGACAGATTCCTACGAGCAGTACGTC. Encoded protein: CASSKTTDSYEQYV.